This T cell receptor (beta chain) was profiled in a study of early T cells in non-severe SARS-CoV-2 infection. Study-wide background: Chains were not paired, and sequencing was done on bulk RNA from unsorted whole blood.

Overall study results and limits: VDJdb matching, biased toward anti-spike CD8 responses, missed private and CD4 specificities.

Attachment of unique molecular identifiers to individual cDNA molecules was performed. TCRdb analysed the 5' RACE reads with MiXCR anew, one entry per CDR3 protein. The data hold tens of thousands of distinct CDR3 sequences, with approximately 10% observed a single time. Germline V lookup: CDR1 MNHNS, CDR2 SASEGT. The CDR3 length is 13 residues. Trimming cost V 4 bases and J 2 bases; bases outside gene matches: 0. As to this clonotype: Its target is unknown.

The chain uses TRBV6-1 and TRBJ2-7, with 9 bases matching TRBD1. The receptor was isolated from an adult who was a healthcare worker with PCR-confirmed SARS-CoV-2 infection or an uninfected control (not recorded which). The specimen comprised whole blood, sampled at baseline. In nucleotides, the CDR3 is TGTGCCAGCAGTGGGGACAGGGCCTACGAGCAGTACTTC. Translated: CASSGDRAYEQYF.